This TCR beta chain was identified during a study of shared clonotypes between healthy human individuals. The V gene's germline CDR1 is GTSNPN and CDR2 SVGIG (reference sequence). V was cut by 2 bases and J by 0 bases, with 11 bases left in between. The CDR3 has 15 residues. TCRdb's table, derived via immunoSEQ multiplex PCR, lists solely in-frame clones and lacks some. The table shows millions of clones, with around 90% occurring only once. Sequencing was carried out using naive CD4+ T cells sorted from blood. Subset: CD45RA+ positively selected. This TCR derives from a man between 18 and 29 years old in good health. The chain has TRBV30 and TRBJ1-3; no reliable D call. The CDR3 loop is CAWSLGLPSGNTIYF. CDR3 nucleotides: TGTGCCTGGAGTTTAGGGCTTCCCTCTGGAAACACCATATATTTT.